This T cell receptor beta chain emerged from a study of T cells in Graves' hyperthyroidism and ophthalmopathy. Study background: Peripheral blood draws took place at initial diagnosis, ahead of any treatment. Study-wide results and caveats: The model forecast ophthalmopathy, anticipating it by a median around 6.9 months before onset.

This clonotype has only a few counts. Its specificity is unknown. The TCR beta CDR3 regions underwent amplification using RNA transcripts as the source. HTBI primers were the set used in a first-round RT-PCR of the TCR CDR3. TCRdb fed the multiplex PCR reads into MiXCR, producing one record per CDR3 protein. The profile shows fewer than 900,000 distinct CDR3 sequences, about a sixth of them singletons. The CDR3 contains 16 residues. J lost 10 bases, V lost 1 base, and 10 bases had no gene match. The germline gives CDR1 MDHEN, CDR2 SYDVKM. Diagnosis rested on symptoms, serum thyroxine and TRAb, thyroid ultrasound, and orbital computed tomography.

The chain combines TRBV28 with TRBJ2-1; 10 nucleotides match TRBD2. The receptor comes from a man between 18 and 29 years old with Graves' hyperthyroidism. Sequenced material: blood. DNA for the CDR3: TGTGCCAGCAGTTTATCTCAGCAGCGGGAGGGCCGGGAGCAGTTCTTC. This gives the protein CASSLSQQREGREQFF.